This T cell receptor (beta chain) appears in the sequencing data of a study of blood T cell repertoires in COVID-19. The germline CDR1 and CDR2 sequences are SGHRS and YFSETQ. V was trimmed by 0 bases and J by 6 bases, leaving 9 bases between them. CDR3 length: 13 amino acids. As originally analysed: Reference gene primer amplification in the assay estimated nucleated cell counts. TCRdb's copy holds only in-frame clones and misses some; the assay was immunoSEQ multiplex PCR. V, J and clone size derive from that table, while D and trimming were established from the DNA sequence. The sample lists 200,000 to 250,000 clones; around 90% were seen once.

Input material: peripheral blood. V is TRBV5-1 and J is TRBJ2-5; D perhaps matches TRBD1 (6 bases). The source is a woman in her seventies with active or convalescent COVID-19. CDR3 in amino acids: CASSLAGTKTQYF. CDR3 coding DNA: TGCGCCAGCAGCTTGGCCGGGACAAAGACCCAGTACTTC.